Listed below are T cell receptor beta chains from one sample, sequenced in a study of T cell responses to AZD1222 COVID-19 vaccine. Measured with immunoSEQ multiplex PCR; TCRdb has only the in-frame clones, and not every one. This sample carries 100,000 to 150,000 clones, around nine tenths of them seen once, and the ten largest clones take less than 30%. The sample was peripheral blood, taken on day 0 of AZD1222 vaccination. These receptors were obtained from an adult in good health. Each CDR3 is given with its conserved first and last residue. Each record gives: V gene, D gene, J gene, clone size, CDR3 DNA, CDR3 protein. The D gene is left open where the match is weak. The size of a clone is reported for some rows only, either as once, few or many, or as a class for expanded clones.

V gene: TRBV19; D gene: TRBD1; J gene: TRBJ2-7; clone size: -; CDR3 DNA: TGTGCCAGTAGTCCCGGGACAGGGTTAGGCGAGCAGTACTTC; CDR3 protein: CASSPGTGLGEQYF
V gene: TRBV5-6; D gene: -; J gene: TRBJ1-1; clone size: -; CDR3 DNA: TGTGCCAGCAGCTTCGGGGTGGGGAACACTGAAGCTTTCTTT; CDR3 protein: CASSFGVGNTEAFF
V gene: TRBV6-5; D gene: -; J gene: TRBJ1-2; clone size: -; CDR3 DNA: TGTGCCAGCAGTTACGGCCTCTCTAACTATGGCTACACCTTC; CDR3 protein: CASSYGLSNYGYTF
V gene: TRBV5-8; D gene: -; J gene: TRBJ2-3; clone size: -; CDR3 DNA: TGTGCCAGCAGCTTGGGAGCTAGCACCTCTAGCACAGATACGCAGTATTTT; CDR3 protein: CASSLGASTSSTDTQYF
V gene: TRBV19; D gene: TRBD1; J gene: TRBJ2-5; clone size: -; CDR3 DNA: TGTGCCAGTAGTGGCCTACAGGGGATAGGGACCCAGTACTTC; CDR3 protein: CASSGLQGIGTQYF
V gene: TRBV27; D gene: -; J gene: TRBJ1-2; clone size: -; CDR3 DNA: TGTGCCAGCAGTTCTAGCTATAACTATGGCTACACCTTC; CDR3 protein: CASSSSYNYGYTF
V gene: TRBV5-4; D gene: -; J gene: TRBJ2-3; clone size: -; CDR3 DNA: TGTGCCAGCAGGAACCAACAGGAGATCACAGATACGCAGTATTTT; CDR3 protein: CASRNQQEITDTQYF
V gene: TRBV4-2; D gene: -; J gene: TRBJ1-2; clone size: -; CDR3 DNA: TGTGCCAGCAGCCCCTCCAACTACGACGGTAACTATGGCTACACCTTC; CDR3 protein: CASSPSNYDGNYGYTF
V gene: TRBV7-8; D gene: -; J gene: TRBJ2-7; clone size: once; CDR3 DNA: TGTGCCAGCAGCTTAGCGGGGGAGAACTACGAGCAGTACTTC; CDR3 protein: CASSLAGENYEQYF
V gene: TRBV28; D gene: TRBD1; J gene: TRBJ1-1; clone size: -; CDR3 DNA: TGTGCCAGCAGACCCGGGACAGGGAACACTGAAGCTTTCTTT; CDR3 protein: CASRPGTGNTEAFF
V gene: TRBV6-5; D gene: TRBD1; J gene: TRBJ1-1; clone size: -; CDR3 DNA: TGTGCCAGCAGTCCTCAGGGGGCGGCTGAAGCTTTCTTT; CDR3 protein: CASSPQGAAEAFF
V gene: TRBV12-3/TRBV12-4; D gene: -; J gene: TRBJ1-5; clone size: -; CDR3 DNA: TGTGCCAGCAGTACCCACAGGGATCAGCCCCAGCATTTT; CDR3 protein: CASSTHRDQPQHF
V gene: TRBV27; D gene: TRBD2; J gene: TRBJ2-3; clone size: once; CDR3 DNA: TGTGCCAGCACCCCCGGAAGCGGGAGGGCCCCGGATACGCAGTATTTT; CDR3 protein: CASTPGSGRAPDTQYF
V gene: TRBV9; D gene: TRBD1; J gene: TRBJ1-4; clone size: -; CDR3 DNA: TGTGCCAGCAGCGGGGGACAGTCTGCAACTAATGAAAAACTGTTTTTT; CDR3 protein: CASSGGQSATNEKLFF
V gene: TRBV10-3; D gene: -; J gene: TRBJ1-2; clone size: -; CDR3 DNA: TGTGCCATCAGTGAGTCCTCCCCTCGCTACACCTTC; CDR3 protein: CAISESSPRYTF
V gene: TRBV7-9; D gene: -; J gene: TRBJ2-7; clone size: -; CDR3 DNA: TGTGCCAGCAGCAATCTCGGTTACGAGCAGTACTTC; CDR3 protein: CASSNLGYEQYF
V gene: TRBV5-1; D gene: -; J gene: TRBJ1-4; clone size: -; CDR3 DNA: TGCGCCAGCAGCTTGGCCTTGGGGGATGAAAAACTGTTTTTT; CDR3 protein: CASSLALGDEKLFF
V gene: TRBV3-1/TRBV3-2; D gene: -; J gene: TRBJ2-1; clone size: once; CDR3 DNA: TGTGCCAGCAACAAGAACAATGAGCAGTTCTTC; CDR3 protein: CASNKNNEQFF
V gene: TRBV18; D gene: -; J gene: TRBJ2-1; clone size: -; CDR3 DNA: TGTGCCAGCTCTCTACGGACGGATTACAATGAGCAGTTCTTC; CDR3 protein: CASSLRTDYNEQFF
V gene: TRBV9; D gene: -; J gene: TRBJ1-2; clone size: -; CDR3 DNA: TGTGCCAGCAGCGTAGAAAGTGGAGCTAACTATGGCTACACCTTC; CDR3 protein: CASSVESGANYGYTF
V gene: TRBV9; D gene: -; J gene: TRBJ1-1; clone size: -; CDR3 DNA: TGTGCCAGCAGCGTAGGAGGGGAGGGAAATAGTGAAGCTTTCTTT; CDR3 protein: CASSVGGEGNSEAFF
V gene: TRBV4-2; D gene: -; J gene: TRBJ2-7; clone size: few; CDR3 DNA: TGTGCCAGCAGCCGTGTAATTCAGGTCAGCTCCTACGAGCAGTACTTC; CDR3 protein: CASSRVIQVSSYEQYF
V gene: TRBV15; D gene: -; J gene: TRBJ2-2; clone size: once; CDR3 DNA: TGTGCCACCAGCAGGGTCGGGGGGGAGCTGTTTTTT; CDR3 protein: CATSRVGGELFF
V gene: TRBV6-5; D gene: TRBD2; J gene: TRBJ2-3; clone size: few; CDR3 DNA: TGTGCCAGCTCGGGACTAGCGGGGGGGCCTACGCAGTATTTT; CDR3 protein: CASSGLAGGPTQYF
V gene: TRBV12-3/TRBV12-4; D gene: -; J gene: TRBJ1-2; clone size: -; CDR3 DNA: TGTGCCAGCACCTGGGAGGGTCTCTATGGCTACACCTTC; CDR3 protein: CASTWEGLYGYTF
V gene: TRBV29-1; D gene: -; J gene: TRBJ1-2; clone size: once; CDR3 DNA: TGCAGCGTTGGTGAAGGGGACTATGGCTACACCTTC; CDR3 protein: CSVGEGDYGYTF
V gene: TRBV30; D gene: TRBD2; J gene: TRBJ2-7; clone size: -; CDR3 DNA: TGTGCCTGGAGTGTACGGGGGGGTACCTACGAGCAGTACTTC; CDR3 protein: CAWSVRGGTYEQYF
V gene: TRBV12-5; D gene: TRBD1; J gene: TRBJ2-7; clone size: -; CDR3 DNA: TGTGCTAGTGCCCTGAGCCGGGACAGAAATTACGAGCAGTACTTC; CDR3 protein: CASALSRDRNYEQYF
V gene: TRBV7-2; D gene: TRBD2; J gene: TRBJ2-3; clone size: -; CDR3 DNA: TGTGCCAGCAGCTTAGCAGGTAGCGGGGGGGCGGATACGCAGTATTTT; CDR3 protein: CASSLAGSGGADTQYF
V gene: TRBV29-1; D gene: -; J gene: TRBJ2-1; clone size: -; CDR3 DNA: TGCAGCGTACCCTTTAACAATGAGCAGTTCTTC; CDR3 protein: CSVPFNNEQFF
V gene: TRBV5-1; D gene: -; J gene: TRBJ2-3; clone size: -; CDR3 DNA: TGCGCCAGCAGCTCGGGACTCCTCACAGATACGCAGTATTTT; CDR3 protein: CASSSGLLTDTQYF
V gene: TRBV7-9; D gene: -; J gene: TRBJ1-5; clone size: -; CDR3 DNA: TGTGCCAGCAGCTTAGATGGACGGGGCAATCAGCCCCAGCATTTT; CDR3 protein: CASSLDGRGNQPQHF
V gene: TRBV9; D gene: -; J gene: TRBJ2-1; clone size: -; CDR3 DNA: TGTGCCAGCAGCTCCCGGGATCTCTACAATGAGCAGTTCTTC; CDR3 protein: CASSSRDLYNEQFF
V gene: TRBV6-2/TRBV6-3; D gene: TRBD2; J gene: TRBJ2-1; clone size: -; CDR3 DNA: TGTGCCAGCAGTTACGGTGGACTAGCGAGGAATGAGCAGTTCTTC; CDR3 protein: CASSYGGLARNEQFF
V gene: TRBV7-2; D gene: TRBD1; J gene: TRBJ2-5; clone size: -; CDR3 DNA: TGTGCCAGCAGCTTAGAAGCAGGGGGCGGCCTTCGAGAGACCCAGTACTTC; CDR3 protein: CASSLEAGGGLRETQYF
V gene: TRBV3-1/TRBV3-2; D gene: -; J gene: TRBJ2-5; clone size: -; CDR3 DNA: TGTGCCAGCAGCCAAGAAGGTCAACCATTGTGGGAGACCCAGTACTTC; CDR3 protein: CASSQEGQPLWETQYF
V gene: TRBV6-5; D gene: -; J gene: TRBJ2-2; clone size: -; CDR3 DNA: TGTGCCAGCAGACTACAGGGATACACCGGGGAGCTGTTTTTT; CDR3 protein: CASRLQGYTGELFF
V gene: TRBV6-5; D gene: -; J gene: TRBJ1-6; clone size: -; CDR3 DNA: TGTGCCAGCAGTTACTCGACAGAGCTGATGTCGACCCTCCACTTT; CDR3 protein: CASSYSTELMSTLHF
V gene: TRBV7-2; D gene: -; J gene: TRBJ1-6; clone size: -; CDR3 DNA: TGTGCCAGCAGCCTAGGGGGGCTCGGTTCACCCCTCCACTTT; CDR3 protein: CASSLGGLGSPLHF
V gene: TRBV3-1/TRBV3-2; D gene: TRBD2; J gene: TRBJ2-5; clone size: -; CDR3 DNA: TGTGCCAGCAGCCAAGGGCTAGCGGGGGGAATTGGTTCTGAGACCCAGTACTTC; CDR3 protein: CASSQGLAGGIGSETQYF
V gene: TRBV12-5; D gene: TRBD1; J gene: TRBJ1-5; clone size: -; CDR3 DNA: TGTGCTAGTGCTTTAAGCCGGGACAGGAGCGGTCAGCCCCAGCATTTT; CDR3 protein: CASALSRDRSGQPQHF
V gene: TRBV14; D gene: -; J gene: TRBJ1-3; clone size: -; CDR3 DNA: TGTGCCAGCAGCCAAGTTTGGGGGTCTGGAAACACCATATATTTT; CDR3 protein: CASSQVWGSGNTIYF
V gene: TRBV24-1; D gene: TRBD1; J gene: TRBJ1-5; clone size: -; CDR3 DNA: TGTGCCACCAGTGATTCACCGGGACAGGGGGTCAATCAGCCCCAGCATTTT; CDR3 protein: CATSDSPGQGVNQPQHF
V gene: TRBV2; D gene: -; J gene: TRBJ1-1; clone size: -; CDR3 DNA: TGTGCCAGCATGCGCGGGGGAAGGACTGAAGCTTTCTTT; CDR3 protein: CASMRGGRTEAFF
V gene: TRBV18; D gene: TRBD1; J gene: TRBJ2-7; clone size: once; CDR3 DNA: TGTGCCAGCTCACCGGACAGGGACGGGCTCGAGCAGTACTTC; CDR3 protein: CASSPDRDGLEQYF
V gene: TRBV9; D gene: TRBD1; J gene: TRBJ2-1; clone size: once; CDR3 DNA: TGTGCCAGCAGCGTAGGCGGGTCAGGGGGCTACAATGAGCAGTTCTTC; CDR3 protein: CASSVGGSGGYNEQFF
V gene: TRBV3-1/TRBV3-2; D gene: -; J gene: TRBJ1-3; clone size: once; CDR3 DNA: TGTGCCAGCAGCCAAGATAGGGCAGGGGACACCATATATTTT; CDR3 protein: CASSQDRAGDTIYF
V gene: TRBV4-2; D gene: -; J gene: TRBJ2-2; clone size: -; CDR3 DNA: TGTGCCAGCAGCCAAGTCAACGGGAACACCGGGGAGCTGTTTTTT; CDR3 protein: CASSQVNGNTGELFF
V gene: TRBV12-3/TRBV12-4; D gene: -; J gene: TRBJ1-2; clone size: -; CDR3 DNA: TGTGCCAGCAGCACCCTTTCCTATGGCTACACCTTC; CDR3 protein: CASSTLSYGYTF
V gene: TRBV9; D gene: -; J gene: TRBJ1-6; clone size: -; CDR3 DNA: TGTGCCAGCAGCTTTGGCTCCTATAATTCACCCCTCCACTTT; CDR3 protein: CASSFGSYNSPLHF
V gene: TRBV7-3; D gene: TRBD1; J gene: TRBJ2-7; clone size: -; CDR3 DNA: TGTGCCAGCAGCTTAGGTACAGGGGTAAGGGGCGAGCAGTACTTC; CDR3 protein: CASSLGTGVRGEQYF
V gene: TRBV9; D gene: -; J gene: TRBJ2-3; clone size: -; CDR3 DNA: TGTGCCAGCAGCGTAGGGGCCGATTCCACAGATACGCAGTATTTT; CDR3 protein: CASSVGADSTDTQYF
V gene: TRBV11-2; D gene: -; J gene: TRBJ2-2; clone size: -; CDR3 DNA: TGTGCCAGCAGCCATACAATCGGTCCCCACCCGGACACCGGGGAGCTGTTTTTT; CDR3 protein: CASSHTIGPHPDTGELFF